This record concerns one T cell receptor beta chain sequence. Its target is not known. The CDR3 length is 16 residues. Germline V CDR1 and CDR2: SGHNT, YYREEE (reference sequence). V shed 0 bases and J shed 3 bases, with 14 bases lying between them. This record belongs to a study of monozygotic twins with cystic fibrosis. General study points: Shared CDR3 numbers were not associated with age, concordance or severity. Nucleotide-identical clonotype sharing was significantly higher within monozygotic CF twin pairs than between unrelated CF individuals. In 13 of 16 pairs, V gene usage was closest to the co-twin's. The repertoire was suggested to be naive-dominated, clonality median about 0.0095.

Generated by immunoSEQ multiplex PCR, the TCRdb table keeps only in-frame clones and is missing some. The data contain around 34,000 clones, approximately 65% of them seen just once; the ten biggest clones take up around 0.73%. Material: blood. The origin of this receptor is a girl aged 5-17 years with cystic fibrosis. The J gene is TRBJ2-3, the V gene TRBV5-4; a possible D gene is TRBD2 (5 bases). CDR3 residues: CASSLARGMGTDTQYF. The CDR3 DNA follows: TGTGCCAGCAGCTTGGCGAGAGGGATGGGGACAGATACGCAGTATTTT.